Presented here are 28 T cell receptor beta chains from one specimen sequenced in a study of cytomegalovirus exposure and HLA in healthy donors. TCRdb's table, derived via immunoSEQ multiplex PCR, lists solely in-frame clones and lacks some. The top ten clones hold 4% of a sample with under 130,000 clones, about 86% of them seen once. The material sequenced was PBMCs. The receptors derive from a woman aged 18 to 35 in good health and CMV-seropositive.

A word on this clone: A read error is possible here, since a much larger clone lies one base away. V is TRBV15 and J is TRBJ2-6; 7 bases align to TRBD1. Trimming at V came to 1 base and at J to 0 bases, leaving 0 bases not matched to a gene. The CDR3 sequence is 16 residues long. Germline loops: CDR1 LNHNV, CDR2 YYDKDF (reference sequence). Here the CDR3 reads CATSRGTGSGANVLTF. The DNA of the CDR3 is TGTGCCACCAGCAGAGGGACAGGCTCTGGGGCCAACGTCCTGACTTTC.

The chain employs TRBV27 and TRBJ2-5; TRBD1 aligns across 8 bases. The length of the CDR3 is 16 residues. After removal of 4 bases from V and 2 bases from J, the junction contained 9 bases not matched to a gene. Germline V gene lookup returns CDR1 MNHEY and CDR2 SMNVEV (reference sequence). The CDR3 DNA is TGTGCCAGCAGTTCGTGGACAGGGAAATCTCAAGAGACCCAGTACTTC. It is translated as CASSSWTGKSQETQYF.

The DNA for the CDR3 is TGTGCCAGCACCTCCCCAGACAGGGTTGAAGGAAACACCATATATTTT. Translation: CASTSPDRVEGNTIYF. This rearrangement joins TRBV28 to TRBJ1-3; 7 positions agree with TRBD1. CDR1 MDHEN and CDR2 SYDVKM come from the germline V gene. CDR3 length: 16 residues. With V trimmed by 7 bases and J by 4 bases, 13 bases remained unmatched.

The chain links TRBV9 to TRBJ2-5; D might be TRBD2 (6 bases). Trimming removed 4 bases from V and 3 bases from J, with 13 bases in between. This CDR3 comprises 14 residues. Germline CDR1 SGDLS, CDR2 YYNGEE. Written as DNA, the CDR3 is TGTGCCAGCAGCATTGGCTCGGGGGAAGAGACCCAGTACTTC. Encoded protein: CASSIGSGEETQYF.

This clone was detected a few times. The V gene is TRBV28, the J gene TRBJ1-4; 8 bases are shared with TRBD1. Germline V gene sequence: CDR1 MDHEN, CDR2 SYDVKM. V shed 8 bases, J shed 7 bases, and the junction held 9 bases outside the gene matches. The CDR3 spans 14 residues. The CDR3 sequence is CASGHRGKSEKLFF. CDR3 in DNA: TGTGCCAGCGGACACAGGGGGAAAAGTGAAAAACTGTTTTTT.

The rearrangement links TRBV6-1 to TRBJ1-1, with no clear D. CDR3 length equals 15 residues. Germline loops: CDR1 MNHNS, CDR2 SASEGT. V lost 0 bases to trimming and J lost 0 bases, with 8 bases between them. The CDR3 region has the DNA TGTGCCAGCAGTGAAGCGATGGAGGTGAACACTGAAGCTTTCTTT. This encodes CASSEAMEVNTEAFF.

A remark on this clone: At the DNA level, this CDR3 is encoded by other sequences in the same sample as well. The V call is TRBV6-6, the J call TRBJ2-2, with no clear D. V was trimmed by 2 bases and J by 0 bases, leaving 4 bases between them. The germline V gene has CDR1 MNHNY and CDR2 SVGAGI (reference sequence). This CDR3 has 14 amino acids. The CDR3 region is CASSYGPNTGELFF. The DNA of the CDR3 is TGTGCCAGCAGTTACGGCCCGAACACCGGGGAGCTGTTTTTT.

The chain is built from TRBV7-3 and TRBJ2-1, with D perhaps matching TRBD1 (5 bases). Looked up from germline, CDR1 is SGHTA and CDR2 is FQGTGA. This CDR3 contains 15 residues. With 4 bases removed from V and 4 bases from J, the gap between germline ends came to 14 bases. The chain's CDR3 is CASSSGSGLYNEQFF. CDR3 coding DNA: TGTGCCAGCAGCTCCGGGTCAGGGTTGTACAATGAGCAGTTCTTC.

V usage is TRBV11-2 and J usage is TRBJ2-7; D is ambiguous. This CDR3 is 11 amino acids long. Trimming left V 4 bases short and J 4 bases short, with 5 bases between. The V gene's germline CDR1 is SGHAT and CDR2 FQNNGV. DNA for the CDR3: TGTGCCAGCAGCTCTCGGTACGAGCAGTACTTC. It translates to CASSSRYEQYF.

This clone has just a few counts. V and J are TRBV2 and TRBJ1-5; 8 nucleotides align to TRBD1. CDR3 length equals 13 residues. V lost 6 bases and J lost 5; bases outside the gene matches: 3. Germline values: CDR1 SNHLY, CDR2 FYNNEI. The CDR3 sequence is CASRADRDQPQHF. CDR3 DNA: TGTGCCAGCAGGGCGGACAGGGATCAGCCCCAGCATTTT.

V gene TRBV5-1 combines with J gene TRBJ2-2, with TRBD2 matching 8 bases. This CDR3 is built from 18 residues. V lost 4 bases to trimming and J lost 6 bases; unmatched junction nucleotides: 17. Germline loops: CDR1 SGHRS, CDR2 YFSETQ. The CDR3 bases are TGCGCCAGCAGCGAGCGGGGGACTTTTAACAGGGTGTCCGGGGAGCTGTTTTTT. Protein sequence: CASSERGTFNRVSGELFF. The full variable domain, with the rest looked up from reference TRBV5-1 and TRBJ2-2, is KAGVTQTPRYLIKTRGQQVTLSCSPISGHRSVSWYQQTPGQGLQFLFEYFSETQRNKGNFPGRFSGRQFSNSRSEMNVSTLELGDSALYLCASSERGTFNRVSGELFFGEGSRLTVL.

This clone was counted only a few times. The chain carries TRBV27 and TRBJ2-7; D is unclear. Germline CDR1 MNHEY, CDR2 SMNVEV (reference sequence). V was pared by 4 bases and J by 2 bases, with 6 bases between. The CDR3 runs 12 residues. The CDR3 DNA is TGTGCCAGCAGTTCGTCCGCCTACGAGCAGTACTTC. Its protein product is CASSSSAYEQYF.

The CDR3: CASSLARMNTEAFF. The CDR3 bases are TGTGCCAGCAGCTTAGCCCGTATGAACACTGAAGCTTTCTTT. This chain uses TRBV11-3 with TRBJ1-1; D unclear. Trimming cost V 1 base and J 0 bases, with 6 bases left between them. The germline V gene has CDR1 SGHNT and CDR2 YENEEA. The CDR3 runs 14 residues.

The chain has TRBV5-4 and TRBJ1-5; TRBD1 is a possible D gene (6 bases). The CDR3 runs to 12 residues. Germline V gives CDR1 SGHNT, CDR2 YYREEE (reference sequence). V lost 5 bases and J 6 bases, leaving 9 bases between the germline ends. DNA of the CDR3: TGTGCCAGCAGTCAAGGGGGTCAGCCCCAGCATTTT. Translating it yields CASSQGGQPQHF.

The rearrangement uses TRBV7-8 and TRBJ1-5; D is undetermined. Germline V lookup: CDR1 SGHVS, CDR2 FQNEAQ. This CDR3 comprises 15 residues. V was clipped by 1 base and J by 7 bases, with 14 bases between them. For the CDR3, the DNA is TGTGCCAGCAGCTTAGAGTGGGGAGAGAGGCAGCCCCAGCATTTT. Its translation: CASSLEWGERQPQHF.

The chain couples TRBV6-4 to TRBJ2-1; 10 nucleotides agree with TRBD1. The ends lost 5 bases at V and 8 bases at J; junction bases unmatched: 6. This CDR3 comprises 14 residues. Germline V gives CDR1 MRHNA, CDR2 SNTAGT. CDR3 DNA: TGTGCCAGCAGTCGGGACAGGGGTTCCTATGAGCAGTTCTTC. It specifies CASSRDRGSYEQFF.

The genes are TRBV6-1 and TRBJ1-1; weak D call: TRBD1 (5 bases). This CDR3 is 14 amino acids long. The germline V gene encodes CDR1 MNHNS and CDR2 SASEGT. V shed 10 bases and J shed 3 bases, with 18 bases lying between them. CDR3 amino acids: CAIQPLGGDTEAFF. The CDR3, as DNA: TGTGCCATCCAGCCGCTTGGGGGGGACACTGAAGCTTTCTTT.

The V and J genes are TRBV18 and TRBJ2-1; maybe TRBD1 (6 bases). V lost 2 bases, J lost 4 bases, and 12 bases lay in between. CDR1 and CDR2 from the germline V gene are KGHSH and LQKENI. The CDR3 has 15 residues. The CDR3 reads CASSPKLQGYNEQFF. CDR3 DNA: TGTGCCAGCTCACCAAAACTACAGGGTTACAATGAGCAGTTCTTC.

The chain employs TRBV9 and TRBJ2-5; D is undetermined. The CDR3 totals 16 residues. CDR1 and CDR2 from the germline V gene are SGDLS and YYNGEE. V dropped 4 bases and J dropped 1 base, with 17 bases sitting between them. The CDR3 loop is CASSHPVSASQETQYF. The CDR3 bases are TGTGCCAGCAGCCACCCAGTGAGCGCCTCCCAAGAGACCCAGTACTTC.

The chain has TRBV5-6 and TRBJ2-7; D is perhaps TRBD2 (7 bases). This CDR3 spans 15 amino acids. Germline loops: CDR1 SGHDT, CDR2 YYEEEE. Trimming left V 4 bases short and J 3 bases short, with 17 bases between. The CDR3 sequence: CASSLGGRLYYEQYF. CDR3 sequence (DNA): TGTGCCAGCAGCCTGGGGGGGCGTCTTTACTACGAGCAGTACTTC.

The rearrangement joins TRBV5-4 to TRBJ1-1, with 10 positions matching TRBD1. The CDR3 has 15 residues. The V segment lost 4 bases and the J segment 2 bases; nucleotides outside the gene matches: 5. The germline CDR1 and CDR2 sequences are SGHNT and YYREEE (reference sequence). In DNA form, the CDR3 reads TGTGCCAGCAGCCCCGGGACAGGGGAAAACACTGAAGCTTTCTTT. This translates into CASSPGTGENTEAFF.

The V gene is TRBV6-1, the J gene TRBJ1-1, with unresolved D. The CDR3 is 14 residues long. Germline CDR1 MNHNS, CDR2 SASEGT. V lost 6 bases to trimming and J lost 4 bases, with 15 bases between them. CDR3 in amino acids: CASRLSGSGTEAFF. The CDR3 DNA sequence: TGTGCCAGCAGGTTATCGGGGTCGGGCACTGAAGCTTTCTTT.

CDR3 region: CAISEALAGDGNEQFF. CDR3 coding DNA: TGTGCCATCAGTGAAGCACTAGCGGGAGATGGCAATGAGCAGTTCTTC. The genes are TRBV10-3 and TRBJ2-1; 11 positions agree with TRBD2. CDR1 and CDR2 from the germline V gene are ENHRY and SYGVKD. V trimming: 3 bases; J trimming: 6 bases; junction bases outside the gene matches: 7. The CDR3 spans 16 residues.

The chain has TRBV11-3 and TRBJ2-5; D possibly corresponds to TRBD1 (5 bases). The germline V gene encodes CDR1 SGHNT and CDR2 YENEEA. This CDR3 has 14 amino acids. With 5 bases removed from V and 0 bases from J, the gap between germline ends came to 10 bases. The CDR3 DNA follows: TGTGCCAGCAGCCTTGAAGGGGACCAAGAGACCCAGTACTTC. Protein sequence: CASSLEGDQETQYF.

J is TRBJ1-3 and V is TRBV28; D is unclear. Germline loops: CDR1 MDHEN, CDR2 SYDVKM. The CDR3 spans 16 residues. With 2 bases removed from V and 0 bases from J, the gap between germline ends came to 11 bases. The CDR3 bases are TGTGCCAGCAGTTTAGGTTTTTTGAGCTCTGGAAACACCATATATTTT. Residues: CASSLGFLSSGNTIYF.

The chain links TRBV12-5 to TRBJ2-7; TRBD1 is a possible D gene (6 bases). Germline V gene sequence: CDR1 LGHNT, CDR2 FRNRAP. V shed 2 bases and J shed 3 bases, with 11 bases lying between them. The CDR3 is 14 amino acids. The CDR3 is CASGLPGHNYEQYF. The CDR3 region has the DNA TGTGCTAGTGGTTTGCCGGGACATAACTACGAGCAGTACTTC. The full variable domain, completed using reference TRBV12-5 and TRBJ2-7, is DARVTQTPRHKVTEMGQEVTMRCQPILGHNTVFWYRQTMMQGLELLAYFRNRAPLDDSGMPKDRFSAEMPDATLATLKIQPSEPRDSAVYFCASGLPGHNYEQYFGPGTRLTVT.

The chain recombines TRBV11-3 with TRBJ2-1, with D possibly TRBD1 on 5 matching bases. The CDR3 length is 13 residues. Trimming took 2 bases from V and 11 from J, leaving 13 bases between them. Germline CDR1 SGHNT, CDR2 YENEEA. The CDR3 is CASSLQGSYQQFF. The CDR3 region has the DNA TGTGCCAGCAGCTTACAGGGAAGTTATCAGCAGTTCTTC.

The chain links TRBV28 to TRBJ1-2; possibly TRBD1 for D (6 bases). The CDR3 sequence is 11 residues long. Germline V CDR1 and CDR2: MDHEN, SYDVKM. V was trimmed by 7 bases and J by 7 bases, leaving 10 bases between them. As DNA, the CDR3 is TGTGCCAGCACTAACAGGGTTGGCTACACCTTC. This translates into CASTNRVGYTF.